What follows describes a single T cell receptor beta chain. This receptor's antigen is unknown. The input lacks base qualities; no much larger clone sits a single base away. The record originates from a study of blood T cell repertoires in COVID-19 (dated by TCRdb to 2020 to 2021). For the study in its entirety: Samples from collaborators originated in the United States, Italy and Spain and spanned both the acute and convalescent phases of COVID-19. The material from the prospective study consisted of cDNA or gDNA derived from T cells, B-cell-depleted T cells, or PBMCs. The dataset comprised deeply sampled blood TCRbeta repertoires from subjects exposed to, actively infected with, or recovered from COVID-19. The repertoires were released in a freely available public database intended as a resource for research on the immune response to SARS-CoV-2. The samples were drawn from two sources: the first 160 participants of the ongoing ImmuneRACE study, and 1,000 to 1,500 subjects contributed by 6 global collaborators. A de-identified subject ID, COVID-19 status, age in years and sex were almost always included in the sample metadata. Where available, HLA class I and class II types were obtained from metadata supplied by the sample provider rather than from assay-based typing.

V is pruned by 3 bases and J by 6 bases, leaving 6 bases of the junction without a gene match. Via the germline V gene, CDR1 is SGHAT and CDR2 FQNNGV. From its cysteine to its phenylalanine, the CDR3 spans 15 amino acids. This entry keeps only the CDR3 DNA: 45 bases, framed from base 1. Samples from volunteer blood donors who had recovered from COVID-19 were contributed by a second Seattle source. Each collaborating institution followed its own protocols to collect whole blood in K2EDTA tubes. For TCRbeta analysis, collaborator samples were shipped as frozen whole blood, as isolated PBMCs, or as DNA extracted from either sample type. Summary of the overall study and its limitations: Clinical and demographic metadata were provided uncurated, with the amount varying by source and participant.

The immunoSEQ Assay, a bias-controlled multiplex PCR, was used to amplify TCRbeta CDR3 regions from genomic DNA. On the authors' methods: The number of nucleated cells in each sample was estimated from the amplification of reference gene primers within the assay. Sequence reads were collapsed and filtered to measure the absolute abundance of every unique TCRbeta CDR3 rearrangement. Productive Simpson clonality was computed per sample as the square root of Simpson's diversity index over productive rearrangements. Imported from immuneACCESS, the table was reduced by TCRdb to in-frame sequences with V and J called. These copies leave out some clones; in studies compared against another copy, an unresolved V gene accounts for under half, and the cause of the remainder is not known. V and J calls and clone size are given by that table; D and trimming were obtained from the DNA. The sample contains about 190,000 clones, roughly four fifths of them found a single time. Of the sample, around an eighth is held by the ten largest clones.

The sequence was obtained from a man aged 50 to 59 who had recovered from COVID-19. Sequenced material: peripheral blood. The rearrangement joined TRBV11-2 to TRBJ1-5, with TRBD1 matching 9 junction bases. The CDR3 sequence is CASSLLTGGGQPQHF. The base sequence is TGTGCCAGCAGCTTGTTAACAGGGGGCGGTCAGCCCCAGCATTTT. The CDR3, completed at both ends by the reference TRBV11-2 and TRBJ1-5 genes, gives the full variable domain EAGVAQSPRYKIIEKRQSVAFWCNPISGHATLYWYQQILGQGPKLLIQFQNNGVVDDSQLPKDRFSAERLKGVDSTLKIQPAKLEDSAVYLCASSLLTGGGQPQHFGDGTRLSIL.